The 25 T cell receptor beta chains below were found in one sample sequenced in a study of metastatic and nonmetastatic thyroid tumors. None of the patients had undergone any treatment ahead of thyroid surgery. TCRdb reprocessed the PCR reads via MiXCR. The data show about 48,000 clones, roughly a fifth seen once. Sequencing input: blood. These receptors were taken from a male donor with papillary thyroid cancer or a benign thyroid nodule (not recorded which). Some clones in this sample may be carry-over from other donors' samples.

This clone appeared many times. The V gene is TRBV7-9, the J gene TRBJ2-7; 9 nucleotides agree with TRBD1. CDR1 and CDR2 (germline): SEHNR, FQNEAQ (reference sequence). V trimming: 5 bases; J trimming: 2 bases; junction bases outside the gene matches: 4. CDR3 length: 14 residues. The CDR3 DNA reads TGTGCCAGCAGCCCGGACAGGGGCCCCTACGAGCAGTACTTC. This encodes CASSPDRGPYEQYF.

The CDR3 bases are TGTGCCAGCAGCCAAGAACGGCTGAACACTGAAGCTTTCTTT. Translating it yields CASSQERLNTEAFF. The chain joins TRBV3-1 to TRBJ1-1; D gene uncertain. The germline CDR1 and CDR2 sequences are LGHDT and YNNKEL (reference sequence). V was shortened by 0 bases and J by 0 bases, with 5 bases between the two germline ends. The CDR3 sequence is 14 residues long.

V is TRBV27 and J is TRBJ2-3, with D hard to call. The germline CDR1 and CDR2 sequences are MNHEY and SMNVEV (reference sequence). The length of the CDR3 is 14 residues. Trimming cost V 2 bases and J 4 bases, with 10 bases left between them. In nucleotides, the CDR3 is TGTGCCAGCAGTTTAGACCTGCAGGCAGATACGCAGTATTTT. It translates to CASSLDLQADTQYF.

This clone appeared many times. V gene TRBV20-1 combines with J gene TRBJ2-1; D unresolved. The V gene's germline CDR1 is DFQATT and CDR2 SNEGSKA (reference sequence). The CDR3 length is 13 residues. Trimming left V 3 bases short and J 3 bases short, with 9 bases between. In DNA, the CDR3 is TGCAGTGCTAGGGGTGGAATCTACAATGAGCAGTTCTTC. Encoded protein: CSARGGIYNEQFF.

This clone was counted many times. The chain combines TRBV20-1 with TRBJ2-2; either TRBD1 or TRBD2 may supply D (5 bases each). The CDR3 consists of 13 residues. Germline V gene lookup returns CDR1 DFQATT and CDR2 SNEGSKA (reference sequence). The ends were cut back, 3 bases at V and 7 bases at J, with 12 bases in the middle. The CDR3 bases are TGCAGTGCTAGTTTTGGGGGTAGCGGGGAGCTGTTTTTT. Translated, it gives CSASFGGSGELFF.

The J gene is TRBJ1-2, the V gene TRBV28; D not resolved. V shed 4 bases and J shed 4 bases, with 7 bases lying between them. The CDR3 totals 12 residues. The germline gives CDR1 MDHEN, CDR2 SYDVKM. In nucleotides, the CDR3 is TGTGCCAGCAGTTCAAGGTCCTATGGCTACACCTTC. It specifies CASSSRSYGYTF.

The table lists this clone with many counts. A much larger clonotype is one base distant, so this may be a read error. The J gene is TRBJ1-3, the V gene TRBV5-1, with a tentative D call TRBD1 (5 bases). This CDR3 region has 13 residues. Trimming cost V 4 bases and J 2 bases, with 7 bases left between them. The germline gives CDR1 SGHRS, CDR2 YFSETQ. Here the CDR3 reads CASSPGPGNTIYF. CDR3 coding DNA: TGCGCCAGCAGCCCGGGGCCTGGAAACACCATATATTTT.

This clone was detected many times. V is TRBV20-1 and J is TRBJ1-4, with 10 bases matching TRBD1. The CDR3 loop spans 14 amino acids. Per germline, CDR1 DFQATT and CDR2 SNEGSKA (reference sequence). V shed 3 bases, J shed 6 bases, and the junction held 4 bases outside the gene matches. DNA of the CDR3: TGCAGTGCTAGTGGGACAGGGGATTATGAAAAACTGTTTTTT. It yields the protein CSASGTGDYEKLFF.

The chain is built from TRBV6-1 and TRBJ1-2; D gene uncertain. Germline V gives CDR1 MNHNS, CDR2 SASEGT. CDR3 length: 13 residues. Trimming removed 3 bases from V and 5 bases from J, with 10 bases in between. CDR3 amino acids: CASSDPPLYGYTF. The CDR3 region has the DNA TGTGCCAGCAGTGATCCTCCTTTGTATGGCTACACCTTC.

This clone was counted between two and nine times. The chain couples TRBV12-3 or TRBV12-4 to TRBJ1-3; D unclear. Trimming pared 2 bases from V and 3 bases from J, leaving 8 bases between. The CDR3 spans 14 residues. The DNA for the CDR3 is TGTGCCAGCAGTTTAAGGGTTGGTGGAAACACCATATATTTT. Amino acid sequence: CASSLRVGGNTIYF.

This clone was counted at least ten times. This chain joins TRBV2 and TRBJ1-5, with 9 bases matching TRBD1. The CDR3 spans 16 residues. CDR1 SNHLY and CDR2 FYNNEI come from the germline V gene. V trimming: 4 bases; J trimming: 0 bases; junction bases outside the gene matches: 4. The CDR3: CASSVDRGFSNQPQHF. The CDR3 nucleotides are TGTGCCAGCAGTGTTGACAGGGGGTTTAGCAATCAGCCCCAGCATTTT. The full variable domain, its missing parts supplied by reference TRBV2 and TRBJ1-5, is EPEVTQTPSHQVTQMGQEVILRCVPISNHLYFYWYRQILGQKVEFLVSFYNNEISEKSEIFDDQFSVERPDGSNFTLKIRSTKLEDSAMYFCASSVDRGFSNQPQHFGDGTRLSIL.

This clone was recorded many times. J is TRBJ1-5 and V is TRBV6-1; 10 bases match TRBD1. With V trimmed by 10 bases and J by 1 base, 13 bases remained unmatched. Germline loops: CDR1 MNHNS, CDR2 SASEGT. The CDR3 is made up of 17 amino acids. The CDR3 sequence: CATQGQGTQRSNQPQHF. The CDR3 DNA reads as TGTGCCACCCAGGGACAGGGGACACAGAGGAGCAATCAGCCCCAGCATTTT.

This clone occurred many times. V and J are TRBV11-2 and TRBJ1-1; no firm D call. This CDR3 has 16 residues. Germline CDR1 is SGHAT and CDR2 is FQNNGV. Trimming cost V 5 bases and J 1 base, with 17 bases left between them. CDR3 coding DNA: TGTGCCAGCAGCCGCTTAGGATATAACAAGAACACTGAAGCTTTCTTT. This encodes CASSRLGYNKNTEAFF.

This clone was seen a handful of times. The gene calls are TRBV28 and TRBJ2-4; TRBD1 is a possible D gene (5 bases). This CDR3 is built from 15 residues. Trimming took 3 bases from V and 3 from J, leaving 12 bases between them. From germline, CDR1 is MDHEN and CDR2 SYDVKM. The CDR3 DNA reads TGTGCCAGCAGTTTGATAGGGGTGGGCAAAAACATTCAGTACTTC. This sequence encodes CASSLIGVGKNIQYF.

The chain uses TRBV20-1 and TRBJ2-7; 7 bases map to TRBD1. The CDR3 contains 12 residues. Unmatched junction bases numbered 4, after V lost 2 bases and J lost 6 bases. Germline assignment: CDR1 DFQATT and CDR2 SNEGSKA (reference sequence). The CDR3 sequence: CSARPTGPEQYF. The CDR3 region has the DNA TGCAGTGCTAGACCGACAGGGCCCGAGCAGTACTTC.

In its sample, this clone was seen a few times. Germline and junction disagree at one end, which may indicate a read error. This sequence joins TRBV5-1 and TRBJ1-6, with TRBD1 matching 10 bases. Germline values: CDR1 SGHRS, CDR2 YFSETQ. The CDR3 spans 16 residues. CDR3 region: CASSLFRDRGDSPLQF. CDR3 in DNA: TGCGCCAGCAGCTTGTTCCGGGACAGGGGTGATTCACCCCTCCAATTT.

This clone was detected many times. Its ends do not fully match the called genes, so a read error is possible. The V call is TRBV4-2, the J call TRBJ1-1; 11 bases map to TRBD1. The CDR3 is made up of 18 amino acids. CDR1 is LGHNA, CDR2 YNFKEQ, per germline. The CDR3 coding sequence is TGTGCCAGCAGCCCCCGAACACAAACCGGGACAGGGGGGACTGAAGTTTTCTTT. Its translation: CASSPRTQTGTGGTEVFF.

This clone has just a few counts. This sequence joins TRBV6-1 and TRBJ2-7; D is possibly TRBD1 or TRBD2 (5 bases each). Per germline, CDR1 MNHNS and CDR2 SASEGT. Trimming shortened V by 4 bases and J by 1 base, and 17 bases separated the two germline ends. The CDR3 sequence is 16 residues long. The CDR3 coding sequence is TGTGCCAGCAGTGCCTATTCGGGGACCGGATCCTACGAGCAGTACTTC. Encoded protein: CASSAYSGTGSYEQYF.

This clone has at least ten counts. CDR3 nucleotides: TGTGCCAGCAGTTTAATCGGCAGGGTTAGTAACGAGCAGTACTTC. This encodes CASSLIGRVSNEQYF. The rearrangement links TRBV27 to TRBJ2-7, with a tentative D call TRBD1 (5 bases). CDR1 and CDR2 (germline): MNHEY, SMNVEV (reference sequence). The V end was cut by 2 bases, the J end by 5 bases, with 16 bases between. CDR3 size: 15 residues.

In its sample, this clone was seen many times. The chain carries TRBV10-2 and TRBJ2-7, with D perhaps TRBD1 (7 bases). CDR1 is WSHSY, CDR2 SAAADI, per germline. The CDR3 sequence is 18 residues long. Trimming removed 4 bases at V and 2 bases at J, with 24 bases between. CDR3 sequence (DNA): TGCGCCAGCAGTGGCGAACTGGGACAGCGGGCGGTTGCCTACGAGCAGTACTTC. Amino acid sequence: CASSGELGQRAVAYEQYF.

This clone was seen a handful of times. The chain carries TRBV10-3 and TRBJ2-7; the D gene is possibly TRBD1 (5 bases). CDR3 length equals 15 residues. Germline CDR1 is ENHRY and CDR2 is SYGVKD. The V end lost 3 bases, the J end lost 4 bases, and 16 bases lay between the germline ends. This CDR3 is CAISEDEQGRYEQYF. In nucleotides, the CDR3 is TGTGCCATCAGTGAAGATGAGCAGGGTCGGTACGAGCAGTACTTC.

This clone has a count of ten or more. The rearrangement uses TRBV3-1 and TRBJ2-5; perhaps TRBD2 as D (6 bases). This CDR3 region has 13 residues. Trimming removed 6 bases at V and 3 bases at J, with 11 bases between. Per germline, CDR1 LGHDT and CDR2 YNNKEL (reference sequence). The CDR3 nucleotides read TGTGCCAGCAGACCCCGACTAGAAGAGACCCAGTACTTC. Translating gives CASRPRLEETQYF.

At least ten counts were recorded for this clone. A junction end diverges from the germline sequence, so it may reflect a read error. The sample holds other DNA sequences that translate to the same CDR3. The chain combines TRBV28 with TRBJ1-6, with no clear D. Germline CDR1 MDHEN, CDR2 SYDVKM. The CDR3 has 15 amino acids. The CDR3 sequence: CASSLSYGLISPLHF. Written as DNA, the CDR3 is TGTGCTAGCAGTTTAAGTTATGGCTTAATATCACCCCTCCACTTT.

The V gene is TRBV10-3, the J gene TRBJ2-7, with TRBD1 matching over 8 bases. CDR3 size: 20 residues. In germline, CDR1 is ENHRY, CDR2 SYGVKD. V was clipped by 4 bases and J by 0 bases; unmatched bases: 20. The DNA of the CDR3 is TGTGCCATCAGTGGAAAGGTTCGTGGCTTGCGACAGGGGCCCTCCTACGAGCAGTACTTC. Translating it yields CAISGKVRGLRQGPSYEQYF.

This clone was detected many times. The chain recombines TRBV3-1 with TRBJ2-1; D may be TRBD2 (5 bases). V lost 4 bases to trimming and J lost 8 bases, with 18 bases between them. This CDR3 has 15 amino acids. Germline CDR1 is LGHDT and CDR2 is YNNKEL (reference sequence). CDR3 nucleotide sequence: TGTGCCAGCAGCCCCTATTTCTCTAGCATTTATGAGCAGTTCTTC. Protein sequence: CASSPYFSSIYEQFF.